The entry below describes one T cell receptor beta chain. Its antigen remains unknown. This specimen belongs to a study of OX40 agonist ivuxolimab in advanced cancers. Libraries were prepared by immunoSEQ multiplex PCR; TCRdb keeps only in-frame clonotypes and omits some of them. This sample has some 63,000 clones; 70% to 90% occur once, and the top ten carry around 5.2%. Whole-study findings and limits: Expanded clones belonging to CD8+ T cells outnumbered, on average, those of CD4+. Which antigen the expanded peripheral T cells recognized is unknown. At doses 0.1 to 3.0 mg/kg, CD4+ and CD8+ clones expanded.

Trimming removed 4 bases from V and 7 bases from J, with 19 bases in between. Germline V lookup: CDR1 SGHDN, CDR2 FVKESK. The CDR3 loop spans 16 amino acids. Autoimmune disease history or systemic immunosuppression led to patient exclusion. Material: CD4+ or CD8+ T cells sorted from blood, obtained in a trial of the OX40 agonist ivuxolimab. This rearrangement joins TRBV14 to TRBJ2-2; D is uncertain. This clonotype was obtained from an adult with an advanced solid tumor such as melanoma, head and neck, liver or kidney cancer. The CDR3 here is CASSPQAVLTGGELFF. The CDR3 DNA sequence: TGTGCCAGCAGCCCCCAGGCGGTTCTCACGGGCGGGGAGCTGTTTTTT. Filled out from reference TRBV14 and TRBJ2-2, the complete variable domain reads EAGVTQFPSHSVIEKGQTVTLRCDPISGHDNLYWYRRVMGKEIKFLLHFVKESKQDESGMPNNRFLAERTGGTYSTLKVQPAELEDSGVYFCASSPQAVLTGGELFFGEGSRLTVL.